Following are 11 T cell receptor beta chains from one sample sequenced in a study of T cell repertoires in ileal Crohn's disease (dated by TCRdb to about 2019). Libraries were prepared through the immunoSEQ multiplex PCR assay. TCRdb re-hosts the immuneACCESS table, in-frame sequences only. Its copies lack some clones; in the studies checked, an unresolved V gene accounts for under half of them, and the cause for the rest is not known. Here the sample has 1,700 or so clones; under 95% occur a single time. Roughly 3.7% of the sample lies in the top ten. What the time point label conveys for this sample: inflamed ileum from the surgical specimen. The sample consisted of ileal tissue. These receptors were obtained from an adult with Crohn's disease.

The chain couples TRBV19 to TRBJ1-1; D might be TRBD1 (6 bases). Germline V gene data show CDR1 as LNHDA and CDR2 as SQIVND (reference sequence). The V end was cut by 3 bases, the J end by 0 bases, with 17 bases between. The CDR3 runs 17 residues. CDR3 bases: TGTGCCAGTAGTATGTCGGCAGGAGGGGGAATGAACACTGAAGCTTTCTTT. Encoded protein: CASSMSAGGGMNTEAFF.

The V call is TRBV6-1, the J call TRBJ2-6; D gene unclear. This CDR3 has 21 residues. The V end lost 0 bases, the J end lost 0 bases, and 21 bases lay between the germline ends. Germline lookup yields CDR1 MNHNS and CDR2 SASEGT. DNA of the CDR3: TGTGCCAGCAGTGAAGCGTCCCCGGACGGCCTAAGTCCCTCTGGGGCCAACGTCCTGACTTTC. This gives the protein CASSEASPDGLSPSGANVLTF.

The CDR3, as DNA: TGTGCCAGCAGCTCCACAGGTACCACAGATACGCAGTATTTT. It encodes CASSSTGTTDTQYF. V gene TRBV7-3 combines with J gene TRBJ2-3; D perhaps matches TRBD1 (5 bases). This CDR3 has 14 residues. In germline, CDR1 is SGHTA, CDR2 FQGTGA. V was cut by 4 bases and J by 2 bases, with 10 bases left in between. Using reference TRBV7-3 and TRBJ2-3 for the parts outside the CDR3, the full variable domain is GAGVSQTPSNKVTEKGKYVELRCDPISGHTALYWYRQSLGQGPEFLIYFQGTGAADDSGLPNDRFFAVRPEGSVSTLKIQRTERGDSAVYLCASSSTGTTDTQYFGPGTRLTVL.

This chain's CDR3 is CASSADSQSRPQHF. In DNA form, the CDR3 reads TGTGCCAGCTCCGCGGACAGCCAGAGCAGACCCCAGCATTTT. J is TRBJ1-5 and V is TRBV18, with D maybe TRBD1 (6 bases). The length of the CDR3 is 14 residues. The germline V gene encodes CDR1 KGHSH and CDR2 LQKENI. Trimming took off 6 bases at V and 10 bases at J, with 19 bases between the two ends.

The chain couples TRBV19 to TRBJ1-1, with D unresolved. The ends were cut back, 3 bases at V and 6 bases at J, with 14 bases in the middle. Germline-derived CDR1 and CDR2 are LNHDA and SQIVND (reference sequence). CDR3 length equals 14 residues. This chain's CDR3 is CASSIGPKSPEAFF. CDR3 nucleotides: TGTGCCAGTAGTATCGGGCCCAAGTCCCCTGAAGCTTTCTTT. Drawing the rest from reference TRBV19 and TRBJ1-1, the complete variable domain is DGGITQSPKYLFRKEGQNVTLSCEQNLNHDAMYWYRQDPGQGLRLIYYSQIVNDFQKGDIAEGYSVSREKKESFPLTVTSAQKNPTAFYLCASSIGPKSPEAFFGQGTRLTVV.

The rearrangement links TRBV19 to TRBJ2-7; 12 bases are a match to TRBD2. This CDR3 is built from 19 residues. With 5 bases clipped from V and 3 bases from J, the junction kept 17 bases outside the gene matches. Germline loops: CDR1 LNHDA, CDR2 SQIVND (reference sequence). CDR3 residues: CASSSPPGTSGSSIYEQYF. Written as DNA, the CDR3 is TGTGCCAGTAGTTCACCCCCTGGGACTAGCGGGTCCTCGATCTACGAGCAGTACTTC.

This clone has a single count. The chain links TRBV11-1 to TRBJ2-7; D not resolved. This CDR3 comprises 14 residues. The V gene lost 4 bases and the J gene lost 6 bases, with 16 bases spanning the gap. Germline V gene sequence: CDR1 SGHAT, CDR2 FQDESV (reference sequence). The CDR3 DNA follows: TGTGCCAGCAGCTCGACACAGCTCTCCCGCGAGCAGTACTTC. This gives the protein CASSSTQLSREQYF.

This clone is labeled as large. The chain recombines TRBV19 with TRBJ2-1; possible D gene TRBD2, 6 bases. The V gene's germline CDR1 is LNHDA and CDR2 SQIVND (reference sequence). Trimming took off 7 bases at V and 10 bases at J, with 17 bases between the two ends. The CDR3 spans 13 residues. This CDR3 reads CASTWVVSGEQFF. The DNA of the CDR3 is TGTGCCAGTACTTGGGTGGTTAGCGGCGAGCAGTTCTTC.

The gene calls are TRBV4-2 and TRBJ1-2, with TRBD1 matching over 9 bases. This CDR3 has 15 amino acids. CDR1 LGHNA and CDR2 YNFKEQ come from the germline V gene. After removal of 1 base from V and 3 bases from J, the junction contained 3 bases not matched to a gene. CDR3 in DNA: TGTGCCAGCAGCCAAGGGACAGGGGACGACTATGGCTACACCTTC. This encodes CASSQGTGDDYGYTF.

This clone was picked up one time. The CDR3 protein is CTSSQDALASGREGGETQYF. CDR3 DNA sequence: TGCACCAGCAGCCAAGATGCATTGGCTAGCGGGAGGGAGGGTGGAGAGACCCAGTACTTC. The chain is built from TRBV1 and TRBJ2-5; the D call of TRBD2 is as the table states it, not checked on the DNA. TRBV1 is classified as a pseudogene. This CDR3 is 20 amino acids long.

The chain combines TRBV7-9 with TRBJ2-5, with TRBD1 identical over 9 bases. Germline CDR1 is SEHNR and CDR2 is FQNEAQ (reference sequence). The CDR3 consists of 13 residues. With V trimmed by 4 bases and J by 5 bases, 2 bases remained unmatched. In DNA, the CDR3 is TGTGCCAGCAGCTACGGACAGGGGGAGACCCAGTACTTC. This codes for CASSYGQGETQYF. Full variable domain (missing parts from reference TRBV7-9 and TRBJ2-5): DTGVSQNPRHKITKRGQNVTFRCDPISEHNRLYWYRQTLGQGPEFLTYFQNEAQLEKSRLLSDRFSAERPKGSFSTLEIQRTEQGDSAMYLCASSYGQGETQYFGPGTRLLVL.